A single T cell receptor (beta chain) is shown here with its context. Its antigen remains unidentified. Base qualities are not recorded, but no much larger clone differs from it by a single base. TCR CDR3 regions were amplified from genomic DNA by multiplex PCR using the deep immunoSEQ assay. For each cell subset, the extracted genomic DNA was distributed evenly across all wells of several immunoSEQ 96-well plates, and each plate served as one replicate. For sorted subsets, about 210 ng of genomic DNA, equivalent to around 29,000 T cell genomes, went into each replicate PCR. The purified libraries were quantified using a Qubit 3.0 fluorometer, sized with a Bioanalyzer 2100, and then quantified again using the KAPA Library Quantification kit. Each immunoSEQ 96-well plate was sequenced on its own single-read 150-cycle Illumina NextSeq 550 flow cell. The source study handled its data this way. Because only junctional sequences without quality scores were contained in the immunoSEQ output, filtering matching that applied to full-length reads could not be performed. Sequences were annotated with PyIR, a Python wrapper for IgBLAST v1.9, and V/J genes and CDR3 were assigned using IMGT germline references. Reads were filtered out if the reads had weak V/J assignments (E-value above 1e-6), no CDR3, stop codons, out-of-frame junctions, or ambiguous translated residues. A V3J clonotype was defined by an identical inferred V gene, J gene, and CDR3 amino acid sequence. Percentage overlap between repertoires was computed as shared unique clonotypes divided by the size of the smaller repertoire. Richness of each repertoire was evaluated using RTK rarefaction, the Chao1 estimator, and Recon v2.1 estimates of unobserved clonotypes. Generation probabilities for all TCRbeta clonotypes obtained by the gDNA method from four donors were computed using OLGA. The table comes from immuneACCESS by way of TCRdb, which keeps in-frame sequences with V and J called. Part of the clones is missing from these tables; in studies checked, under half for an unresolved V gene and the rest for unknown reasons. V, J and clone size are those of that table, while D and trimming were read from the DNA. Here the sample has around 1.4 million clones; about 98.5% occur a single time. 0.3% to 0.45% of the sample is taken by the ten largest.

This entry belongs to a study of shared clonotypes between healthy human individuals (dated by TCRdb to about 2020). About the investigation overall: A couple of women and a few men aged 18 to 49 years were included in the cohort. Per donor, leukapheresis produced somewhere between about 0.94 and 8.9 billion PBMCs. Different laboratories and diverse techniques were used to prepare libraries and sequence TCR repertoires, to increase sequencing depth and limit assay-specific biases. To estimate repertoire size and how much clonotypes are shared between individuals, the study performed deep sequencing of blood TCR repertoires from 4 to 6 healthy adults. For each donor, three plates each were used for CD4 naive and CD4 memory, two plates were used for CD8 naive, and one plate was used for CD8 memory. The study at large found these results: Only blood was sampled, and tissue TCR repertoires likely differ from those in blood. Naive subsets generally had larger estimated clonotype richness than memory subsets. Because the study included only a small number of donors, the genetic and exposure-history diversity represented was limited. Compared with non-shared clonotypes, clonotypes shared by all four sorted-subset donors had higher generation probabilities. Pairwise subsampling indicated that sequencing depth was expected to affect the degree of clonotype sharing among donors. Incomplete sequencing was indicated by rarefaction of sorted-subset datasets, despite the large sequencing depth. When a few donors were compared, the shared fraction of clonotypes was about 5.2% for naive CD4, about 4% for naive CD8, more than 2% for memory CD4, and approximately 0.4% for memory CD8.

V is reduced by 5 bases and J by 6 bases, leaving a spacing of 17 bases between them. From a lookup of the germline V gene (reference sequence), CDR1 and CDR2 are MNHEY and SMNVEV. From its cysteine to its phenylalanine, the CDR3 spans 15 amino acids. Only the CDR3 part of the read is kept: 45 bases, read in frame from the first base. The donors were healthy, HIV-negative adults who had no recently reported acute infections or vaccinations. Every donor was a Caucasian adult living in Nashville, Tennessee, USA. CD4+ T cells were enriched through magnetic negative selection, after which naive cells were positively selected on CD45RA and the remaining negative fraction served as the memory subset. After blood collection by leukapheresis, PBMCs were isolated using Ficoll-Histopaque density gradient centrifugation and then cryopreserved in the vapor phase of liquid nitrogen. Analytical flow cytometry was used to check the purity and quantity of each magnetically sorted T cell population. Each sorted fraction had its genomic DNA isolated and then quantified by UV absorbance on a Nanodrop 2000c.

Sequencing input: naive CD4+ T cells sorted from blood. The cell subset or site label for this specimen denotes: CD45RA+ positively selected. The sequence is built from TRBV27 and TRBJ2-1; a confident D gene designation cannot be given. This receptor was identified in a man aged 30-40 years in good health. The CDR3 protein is CASSLNTPLVNEQFF. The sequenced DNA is TGTGCCAGCAGTCTCAACACCCCGTTGGTCAATGAGCAGTTCTTC.